The TCR beta chain under discussion was sequenced for a study of T cell changes during pregnancy in multiple sclerosis. Some clones are missing from TCRdb's copy, which holds only in-frame ones; the method was immunoSEQ multiplex PCR. The top ten hold approximately 1.4% of the sample, which has roughly 69,000 clones, approximately 89% seen once. The CDR3 runs to 16 residues. CDR1 and CDR2 from the germline V gene are SGHKS and YYEKEE (reference sequence). V gave up 0 bases and J gave up 6 bases; unmatched junction bases: 10. The sequence was obtained from a female donor with multiple sclerosis, enrolled in a pregnancy study. This chain links TRBV5-5 with TRBJ2-3; 7 nucleotides line up with TRBD1. The specimen was peripheral blood, collected in the second trimester of pregnancy. The CDR3 sequence: CASSLAGTDFSDTQYF. CDR3 nucleotides: TGTGCCAGCAGCTTGGCCGGGACAGACTTCTCCGATACGCAGTATTTT.